This T cell receptor (beta chain) appears in the sequencing data of a study of cytomegalovirus exposure and HLA in healthy donors (dated by TCRdb to about 2017). About the study as a whole: In an earlier analysis of some 550 of the donors, approximately 260 Gb of sequence data and 100 million or so unique TCR beta sequences from 150 million to 200 million T cells were reported. A later genetic analysis took genome-wide SNP genotypes for 398 of the 666 donors and used that subset as a discovery cohort. Rather than using new phenotypic data, the later analysis identified candidate immune exposures from TCR beta sequences and from how often those sequences occurred across donors. To predict cytomegalovirus infection status, the study brought together high-throughput TCR immunosequencing, statistical association of individual TCRs with disease status, and machine learning. The T cell repertoires of under 750 subjects were profiled by immunosequencing and related to cytomegalovirus serostatus. In a later analysis, previously published TCR beta repertoires from roughly 710 donors were re-analyzed and high-resolution HLA genotyping was added so that TCR occurrence patterns could be studied. Among some 400 genotyped donors of the cohort, an average of roughly 240,000 unique TCR beta nucleotide sequences were sequenced per donor, roughly a sixth of them non-productive. All discovery cohort repertoires had been generated using a single sequencing platform. A separate validation cohort of about 110 different subjects was used in addition to the approximately 700-subject first cohort. The study aimed to test whether cataloging public T cell receptors could reveal signatures of past pathogen exposure. The genetic ancestry cluster associated with self-reported Caucasian donors included roughly four fifths of the roughly 400 genotyped donors. Roughly 300 gigabases of sequencing data and approximately 92 million unique TCR sequences made up an early release that covered nearly 650 HLA-typed donors. Class I and class II HLA loci were covered by the typing at four-digit resolution. Donor age, sex, ethnicity and CMV serostatus were compiled together with the repertoire data. An earlier analysis of around 580 of the donors used high-throughput TCR beta sequencing to judge whether each TCR beta V gene segment behaved as functional or pseudogenic. Typing coverage differed by locus: A, B, C, DRB1 and DQB1 were typed in roughly 620-630 donors, DQA1 in 522, DPA1 in some 600, and DPB1 in about 450. Several DR-DQ haplotypes were handled as single units for association and clustering, since linkage in the cohort was strong. Summary of the overall study and its limitations: Sequencing depth was assumed to be roughly uniform across donors in the presence/absence analyses, though that assumption may not hold. Linkage disequilibrium might explain the correlated functional status among segregating V segments, but an unknown experimental factor could not be ruled out. It was suggested by the authors that the approach could potentially be generalized to other disease states and immunological phenotypes. A later analysis found that most CMV-associated TCR beta chains appeared HLA-restricted, with HLA associations seemingly driven largely by CMV exposure. A group of highly shared sequence variants was considered likely to be a technical artifact of the sequencing pipeline. The study listed approximately 160 TCR beta chains as associated with cytomegalovirus. According to a later analysis, TCR association rates differed among HLA loci, with DRB1 alleles showing the most associated TCRs and HLA-C alleles showing the fewest. Several of the top co-occurrence clusters appeared to be linked to parvovirus B19, influenza, CMV and Epstein-Barr virus, according to a later analysis. For the cohort, immune exposure information was limited to CMV serostatus. A few of the identified cytomegalovirus-associated TCR beta chains were confirmed in vitro to be specific for cytomegalovirus antigens. Broadly in line with IMGT annotations, most TCR beta V segments showed up in productive rearrangements about 87% or about 30% of the time in an earlier analysis of several hundred of the donors. The 87-base-pair reads could not distinguish some IMGT-functional V segments, including TRBV6-2 and TRBV6-3, so those segments were excluded. The classifier was reported to diagnose cytomegalovirus status with high specificity and sensitivity in both the original and validation cohorts. Because HLA typing was unavailable for some donors at each locus, only the typed subset was used in association tests. A later genetic analysis reported fewer N-insertions in productive TCRs among donors in an Asian-associated ancestry cluster than the roughly 620-donor mean. A further reported finding was that TCR beta sequences accurately predicted the HLA-A and HLA-B alleles for most subjects in the first cohort. Because counts were too low, some 17 rarely observed V segments, including chromosome 9 orphons, were left out of the earlier analysis of a few hundred of the donors. A later analysis associated 15,000 to 20,000 TCR beta sequences with specific HLA alleles at a false discovery rate of 0.05. Assigning TCR associations to individual alleles was difficult when HLA alleles, especially DR and DQ, strongly co-occurred. In this cohort, only TCR beta chains were sequenced, and detectable features were limited by the absence of alpha or paired-chain data. In a later analysis, HLA-associated TCR beta chains were found to be more clonally expanded and to have lower generation probabilities than equally common non-associated chains. Across donors, most TCR sequences were observed very rarely, whereas some public TCRs were present in many individuals. In a later genetic analysis, a missense DCLRE1C variant was associated with V-gene and J-gene trimming of TCR beta chains, and the association was replicated in an independent cohort.

The cohort comprised some 730 healthy bone marrow donors. At the time of sampling, every cohort member was nominally healthy, though immune exposures that went unrecorded were likely present. The donor was CMV seronegative and belonged to the group of approximately 320 seronegative cohort members. Every donor gave a peripheral blood sample, and the peripheral blood mononuclear cells from that sample were used for TCR beta sequencing. The Qiagen DNeasy Blood Extraction Kit was used to extract genomic DNA from the blood cell samples. Including the terminal cysteine and phenylalanine, the CDR3 comprises 14 residues. Only CDR3 DNA is held: 42 bases, read in frame from base 1. Via the germline V gene (reference sequence), CDR1 is LNHDA and CDR2 SQIVND. V is cut back by 6 bases and J by 6 bases, with 6 bases in the junction unmatched. Worth noting for this clone: Its binding antigen is unknown. No base qualities exist here, and no much larger clone lies one base off it.

Libraries came from the immunoSEQ multiplex PCR assay. A mixture of 60 forward primers for TCR Vbeta segments and 13 reverse primers for TCR Jbeta segments was used in the multiplex PCR. The CDR3 region of rearranged TCR beta genes was amplified from genomic DNA with a multiplex PCR assay. The amplified TCR beta libraries were sequenced on the Illumina HiSeq System as 87-base-pair reads. On the authors' methods: A later analysis tallied roughly 80 million unique TCR beta chains across the 700 or so repertoires, and approximately 12 million of those chains were shared by two or more donors. Raw reads were error-corrected and collapsed into unique sequences with a nearest-neighbor algorithm that merged closely related sequences to remove PCR and sequencing errors. V, D and J gene segments were assigned by aligning CDR3 sequences to IMGT reference sequences. For a sequence to be retained, at least a six-nucleotide match to both a V gene segment and a J gene segment was required. A rearrangement was called productive if the CDR3 had no stop codons and remained in frame with V and J, and every other rearrangement was called non-productive. Following IMGT convention, CDR3 was defined as the stretch from the second conserved V-encoded cysteine up to the conserved J-encoded phenylalanine. In an earlier analysis of just under 600 of the donors, sequences lacking an unambiguous match to a single V gene segment were excluded. In an earlier analysis of 587 of the donors, V segments were called functional above 56.7% productive rearrangements and were called segregating when the between-donor standard deviation exceeded 5%. A statistical classification framework was built to diagnose cytomegalovirus status from the catalog of TCR beta chain sequences. V and J gene assignment, in a later analysis, came from comparing TCR nucleotide sequences with IMGT/GENE-DB human TR gene sequences. A later analysis assigned CDR3 sequences and most-parsimonious VDJ recombination scenarios with the TCRdist pipeline. A later analysis defined each TCR beta chain by its CDR3 amino acid sequence plus V-gene family, and excluded reads lacking a unique V-gene family. To address suspected cross-contamination and a sequencing artifact, a later analysis removed roughly 580 highly shared, low-generation-probability nucleotide sequences. In a later analysis, a clonal expansion index for each public chain was calculated from normalized within-repertoire ranks of inferred template counts. In a later analysis, generation probabilities were computed using a VDJ recombination model fitted to out-of-frame rearrangements, and the results were checked against IGoR. In a later analysis, hypergeometric tests were used to score TCR-TCR, TCR-HLA and TCR-CMV co-occurrence, with a repertoire-size bias correction applied to TCR pairs. In a later analysis, false discovery rates were estimated by permuting HLA or CMV assignments 20 times. In a later analysis, co-occurring TCRs were grouped using DBSCAN, with TCRdist sequence similarity added in when clustering inside HLA-allele-positive subsets. Repertoires with fewer than 30,000 or more than 120,000 public chains, plus five repertoires with anomalous nucleotide sharing, were excluded from co-occurrence clustering. TCRdb took this table from immuneACCESS and kept in-frame rearrangements with V and J called. Such tables lack part of the clones; where checked against another copy, unresolved V genes explain under half of the gap, and the rest is unexplained. The V and J calls and clone size are taken from that table; D and trimming were inferred from the DNA. This sample is represented by approximately 200,000 clones; 65% to 85% of them were singletons. Of the sample, roughly 0.098% falls within the top ten clones.

The receptor comes from a boy aged 2 to 10 in good health and CMV-seronegative. What was sequenced was PBMCs. The chain couples TRBV19 to TRBJ1-5, and TRBD1 matches 9 of the central bases. Here is the DNA: TGTGCCAGTAGCTCGACAGGGGGACCTCAGCCCCAGCATTTT. Translated, it reads CASSSTGGPQPQHF.